Each of the 19 T cell receptor beta chains below was sequenced from the same sample in a study of regulatory T cells in long-lasting Graves disease. CDR3 regions were amplified by Arm-PCR using iRepertoire HTBI primers to build TCR beta libraries. TCRdb processed the multiplex PCR reads anew with MiXCR; each CDR3 protein has one entry. Of almost 350,000 distinct CDR3 sequences in the sample, 15% to 20% were seen once. This sample's time point: persistent/refractory GD, antithyroid drugs over 5 years with positive TRAb. PBMC RNA served as the TCR library source. The source material was peripheral blood mononuclear cells (PBMCs), sampled when the disease was refractory, from a patient treated with antithyroid drugs. The receptors derive from a female donor with Graves disease.

The genes are TRBV18 and TRBJ1-1, with D uncertain. The CDR3 length is 15 residues. The V gene's germline CDR1 is KGHSH and CDR2 LQKENI. The ends were cut back, 6 bases at V and 1 base at J, with 15 bases in the middle. CDR3 sequence (DNA): TGTGCCAGCTCCCCGAGGGTTGCAGAGAACACTGAAGCTTTCTTT. Translation gives CASSPRVAENTEAFF.

This clonotype occurred many times. This sequence joins TRBV28 and TRBJ1-1, with 7 bases aligning to TRBD1. From germline, CDR1 is MDHEN and CDR2 SYDVKM. The CDR3 loop spans 18 amino acids. The junction had 10 bases not matched to a gene; V was cut back by 0 bases and J by 0 bases. CDR3 sequence: CASSLWSRTGAMNTEAFF. As DNA, the CDR3 is TGTGCCAGCAGTTTATGGAGTAGGACAGGAGCAATGAACACTGAAGCTTTCTTT.

The chain couples TRBV4-2 to TRBJ1-2; possible D gene TRBD1, 6 bases. The V and J ends lost 1 base and 3 bases respectively, with 12 bases between them. The germline gives CDR1 LGHNA, CDR2 YNFKEQ. The CDR3 consists of 15 residues. The CDR3 nucleotides are TGTGCCAGCAGCCAAGCGGGGGCTCAGCACTATGGCTACACCTTC. This gives the protein CASSQAGAQHYGYTF.

Worth noting for this clonotype: This may arise from a read error, as a much more abundant clone is one base away. The gene calls are TRBV15 and TRBJ1-1; D is uncertain. Germline V gene sequence: CDR1 LNHNV, CDR2 YYDKDF (reference sequence). The CDR3 runs 14 residues. Between the trimmed V and J ends, which lost 2 bases and 7 bases, there was a span of 14 bases. The CDR3 loop is CATSRKGSLGEAFF. The CDR3 nucleotides read TGTGCCACCAGCAGAAAGGGCAGCCTAGGTGAAGCTTTCTTT.

V and J are TRBV7-2 and TRBJ1-1; D uncertain. Trimming left V 1 base short and J 6 bases short, with 12 bases between. The CDR3 loop spans 14 amino acids. The germline gives CDR1 SGHTA, CDR2 FQGNSA. The CDR3 is CASSLGPKNPEAFF. CDR3 coding DNA: TGTGCCAGCAGCTTAGGGCCGAAAAACCCTGAAGCTTTCTTT.

This clonotype was counted at least ten times. This rearrangement joins TRBV2 to TRBJ2-5; D might be TRBD2 (5 bases). The CDR3 is 12 amino acids. Germline V gene data show CDR1 as SNHLY and CDR2 as FYNNEI. Trimming cost V 4 bases and J 8 bases, with 11 bases left between them. The chain's CDR3 is CASSGTAPTQYF. CDR3 coding DNA: TGTGCCAGCAGTGGGACTGCCCCAACCCAGTACTTC.

The sample holds many counts of this clonotype. This chain links TRBV7-2 with TRBJ2-2; 9 nucleotides match TRBD2. With V trimmed by 4 bases and J by 5 bases, 11 bases remained unmatched. Per germline, CDR1 SGHTA and CDR2 FQGNSA. This CDR3 has 17 amino acids. This chain's CDR3 is CASSSEVAGVRTGELFF. DNA of the CDR3: TGTGCCAGCAGCTCCGAAGTAGCGGGAGTGCGGACCGGGGAGCTGTTTTTT.

V is TRBV5-1 and J is TRBJ2-7; 8 nucleotides agree with TRBD1. Germline CDR1 and CDR2: SGHRS and YFSETQ. V lost 0 bases, J lost 0 bases, and 11 bases stayed unmatched. The CDR3 sequence is 18 residues long. CDR3: CASSLGAGGPSSSYEQYF. Written as DNA, the CDR3 is TGCGCCAGCAGCTTGGGGGCAGGGGGCCCCTCGAGCTCCTACGAGCAGTACTTC.

This clonotype occurred many times. Germline is not matched at one junction end, which may reflect a read error. V usage is TRBV7-2 and J usage is TRBJ2-7, with D perhaps TRBD1 or TRBD2 (6 bases each). Germline V lookup: CDR1 SGHTA, CDR2 FQGNSA. The CDR3 runs to 18 residues. The CDR3 DNA reads TGCGCCAGCAGCTCTTGGGGGGCCCGGGACAAAGGTTCCTACGAGCAGTACTTC. Amino acids: CASSSWGARDKGSYEQYF.

The CDR3 DNA reads TGTGCCAGCAGTTACACCGGCCCGACTGAGTCCCTCCACTTT. Translation: CASSYTGPTESLHF. The chain combines TRBV6-9 with TRBJ1-6; D not resolved. Germline CDR1 MNHGY, CDR2 SVAAGI. V was pared by 3 bases and J by 14 bases, with 17 bases between. This CDR3 comprises 14 residues.

Ten or more counts support this clonotype. The chain joins TRBV7-9 to TRBJ1-1; D is uncertain. V shed 2 bases and J shed 0 bases, with 7 bases lying between them. The length of the CDR3 is 14 residues. In germline, CDR1 is SEHNR, CDR2 FQNEAQ (reference sequence). The CDR3 DNA sequence: TGTGCCAGCAGCTTACAGACCCTGAACACTGAAGCTTTCTTT. Encoded protein: CASSLQTLNTEAFF.

The chain couples TRBV27 to TRBJ1-1; 10 bases map to TRBD1. The V and J ends lost 5 bases and 3 bases, in that order; junction bases with no gene match: 15. CDR1 is MNHEY and CDR2 is SMNVEV in the germline V gene (reference sequence). CDR3 size: 18 residues. In nucleotides, the CDR3 is TGTGCCAGCAGTATAGGCCGGGGACAGGGGCCTTGGGACACTGAAGCTTTCTTT. Translated, it gives CASSIGRGQGPWDTEAFF.

This clonotype was observed a handful of times. The chain links TRBV24-1 to TRBJ1-5; D perhaps matches TRBD1 (6 bases). Germline V gene lookup returns CDR1 KGHDR and CDR2 SFDVKD. The CDR3 extends over 16 amino acids. The germline V and J ends were trimmed by 2 bases and 7 bases, with 17 bases remaining between them. CDR3 sequence: CATSDSSVGGWQPQHF. The CDR3 bases are TGTGCCACCAGTGATTCAAGTGTGGGGGGCTGGCAGCCCCAGCATTTT.

This clonotype has a count of ten or more. The chain is built from TRBV19 and TRBJ1-2; D is uncertain. CDR3 size: 15 residues. Germline V gene sequence: CDR1 LNHDA, CDR2 SQIVND (reference sequence). The germline V and J ends were trimmed by 5 bases and 0 bases, with 13 bases remaining between them. CDR3 residues: CASSSPRRTNYGYTF. The CDR3 bases are TGTGCCAGTAGTTCCCCCCGGAGGACTAACTATGGCTACACCTTC.

Points on this clonotype: A much larger clone lies one base from this, so it may be a read error. The V and J genes are TRBV3-1 and TRBJ1-2; 8 bases agree with TRBD1. J lost 8 bases, V lost 4 bases, and 12 bases had no gene match. Per germline, CDR1 LGHDT and CDR2 YNNKEL (reference sequence). The CDR3 is made up of 15 amino acids. CDR3 coding DNA: TGTGCCAGCAGCCGAGATCCAGGGGGCGCGAGAGGCTACACCTTC. Translation: CASSRDPGGARGYTF.

Concerning this clonotype: One end of the junction varies from germline; a read error may be responsible. V usage is TRBV7-3 and J usage is TRBJ1-2, with 8 positions matching TRBD1. Germline V lookup: CDR1 SGHTA, CDR2 FQGTGA. This CDR3 is built from 15 residues. CDR3 in amino acids: CASSQDADRECGYTF. The DNA for the CDR3 is TGCGCCAGCAGCCAAGATGCGGACAGGGAGTGTGGCTACACCTTC.

This clonotype has only a few counts. V usage is TRBV18 and J usage is TRBJ1-1; D gene ambiguous. Germline CDR1 is KGHSH and CDR2 is LQKENI. The CDR3 runs 14 residues. Trimming pared 2 bases from V and 1 base from J, leaving 8 bases between. CDR3 protein: CASSPGRKNTEAFF. The CDR3 nucleotides read TGTGCCAGCTCACCAGGCCGGAAGAACACTGAAGCTTTCTTT.

This chain joins TRBV4-2 and TRBJ2-7, with D possibly being TRBD2 (5 bases). The CDR3 has 15 residues. Trimming took 5 bases from V and 2 from J, leaving 16 bases between them. Germline loops: CDR1 LGHNA, CDR2 YNFKEQ. In nucleotides, the CDR3 is TGTGCCAGCAGCGGCCTCTTGAGGGAACCCTACGAGCAGTACTTC. Translating it yields CASSGLLREPYEQYF.

This clonotype was counted at least ten times. The V call is TRBV7-2, the J call TRBJ2-5; no clear D gene. V was shortened by 2 bases and J by 4 bases, with 8 bases between the two germline ends. CDR3 length: 13 amino acids. Per the germline V gene, CDR1 is SGHTA and CDR2 is FQGNSA. The DNA of the CDR3 is TGTGCCAGCAGCTTATCACCATCAGAGACCCAGTACTTC. This codes for CASSLSPSETQYF.